The present entry profiles one TCR beta chain with its context. Its target is unknown. Expressed TCRB transcripts got sequenced, as all isolated RNA was reverse transcribed. Clones were sequenced by immunoSEQ multiplex PCR, and TCRdb holds only the in-frame ones, with some missing. The repertoire includes hundreds of thousands of clones, under 15% of them detected once, and about 0.02% sits in the top ten. The record originates from a study of beta chain features in type 1 diabetes. Study overall: In all, 107,917,701 sorted cells from all samples were analyzed.

Study-wide findings and caveats: Patients with type 1 diabetes carried fewer insertions and had more deletions at their VDJ junctions. PCR might pick shorter templates more often, in the same way for patients and controls. People with Type 1 diabetes carried modestly yet significantly shorter TCRB CDR3s in all four CD4+ subsets.

The receptor's source is a man between 18 and 35 years old with type 1 diabetes. What was sequenced was naive CD4+ T cells from blood.

The CDR3 reads CASSLVAPGGTYNEQFF. The CDR3, as DNA: TGTGCCAGCAGCTTAGTCGCCCCGGGGGGTACCTACAATGAGCAGTTCTTC. The chain links TRBV7-2 to TRBJ2-1; TRBD2 matches at 7 bases. Germline assignment: CDR1 SGHTA and CDR2 FQGNSA. The CDR3 contains 17 residues. Trimming removed 1 base from V and 2 bases from J; junction bases left unmatched: 8.